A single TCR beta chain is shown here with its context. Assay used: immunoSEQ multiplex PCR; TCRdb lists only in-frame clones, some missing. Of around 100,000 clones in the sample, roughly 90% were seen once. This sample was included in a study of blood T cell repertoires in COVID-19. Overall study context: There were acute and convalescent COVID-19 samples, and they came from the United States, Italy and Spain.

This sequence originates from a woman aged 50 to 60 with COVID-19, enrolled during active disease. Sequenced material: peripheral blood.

The CDR3 is CASSPRDRGWYEQYF. The DNA of the CDR3 is TGTGCCAGCAGTCCCCGGGACAGGGGCTGGTACGAGCAGTACTTC. The rearrangement joins TRBV6-1 to TRBJ2-7, with TRBD1 matching 10 bases. This CDR3 has 15 amino acids. Germline V CDR1 and CDR2: MNHNS, SASEGT. Germline trimming cut 5 bases from V and 4 bases from J; bases unmatched to any gene: 8.